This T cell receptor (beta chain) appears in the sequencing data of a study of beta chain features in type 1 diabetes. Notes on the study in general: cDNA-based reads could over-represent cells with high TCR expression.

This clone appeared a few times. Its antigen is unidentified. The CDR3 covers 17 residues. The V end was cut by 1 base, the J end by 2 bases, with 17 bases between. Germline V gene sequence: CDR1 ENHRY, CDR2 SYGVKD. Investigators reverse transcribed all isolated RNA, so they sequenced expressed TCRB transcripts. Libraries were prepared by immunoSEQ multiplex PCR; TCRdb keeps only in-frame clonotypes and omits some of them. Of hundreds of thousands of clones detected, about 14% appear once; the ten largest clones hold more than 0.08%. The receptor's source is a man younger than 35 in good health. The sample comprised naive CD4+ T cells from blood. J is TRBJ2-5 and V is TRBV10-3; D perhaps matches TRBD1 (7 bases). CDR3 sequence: CAISELRRGAFQETQYF. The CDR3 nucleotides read TGTGCCATCAGTGAGTTGCGCAGGGGGGCCTTTCAAGAGACCCAGTACTTC.